This entry is about one T cell receptor (beta chain). Antigen unknown. This specimen comes from a study of T cell responses to AZD1222 COVID-19 vaccine. Whole-study findings and limits: Donors were chiefly white British, with a greater number of females, and clonal diversity was perhaps underestimated. After the peak T cell response, and only then, were repertoires sampled. Epitopes outside B.1.351 and B.1.1.7 mutated regions reportedly drew nearly half of spike TCRs.

The ends lost 4 bases at V and 1 base at J; junction bases unmatched: 5. Per germline, CDR1 WSHSY and CDR2 SAAADI. The CDR3 sequence is 16 residues long. Assay used: immunoSEQ multiplex PCR; TCRdb lists only in-frame clones, some missing. The sample has around 110,000 clones, roughly 91% seen once. The sequence derives from an adult who received the AZD1222 COVID-19 vaccine. The specimen was peripheral blood, collected 28 days after the second AZD1222 dose. The chain has TRBV10-2 and TRBJ2-5; 11 positions match TRBD2. CDR3 in amino acids: CASSVLAGGPQETQYF. CDR3 DNA: TGCGCCAGCAGTGTTCTAGCGGGGGGCCCCCAAGAGACCCAGTACTTC.